The source of this T cell receptor beta chain is a study of Tregs in tolerant kidney transplant recipients. A note on this clone: Antigen: not known.

TCRdb keeps only in-frame clones here, not all; method: immunoSEQ multiplex PCR. The sample yields about 240,000 clones, roughly four fifths seen once. Findings and caveats of the study: Few patients were studied, so findings need validation in larger groups.

The receptor comes from a human donor in good health. The sample consisted of CD4+ T cells from blood.

In nucleotides, the CDR3 is TGCGCCAGCAGCTCTGGGACTAGCTATACGCAGTATTTT. Its protein product is CASSSGTSYTQYF. This chain uses TRBV5-1 with TRBJ2-3; TRBD2 matches at 9 bases. The germline V gene encodes CDR1 SGHRS and CDR2 YFSETQ. This CDR3 region has 13 residues. V was pared by 3 bases and J by 7 bases, with 3 bases of the junction left unmatched.